The next 9 T cell receptor beta chains were all read from a single sample in a study of blood T cell repertoires in COVID-19. Libraries were prepared by immunoSEQ multiplex PCR; TCRdb keeps only in-frame clonotypes and omits some of them. The table has about 74,000 clones, about 88% seen once. The specimen sequenced was peripheral blood. All receptors derive from a human donor in a cohort sampled during active COVID-19.

This clone has only one observation. The chain couples TRBV7-9 to TRBJ2-2, with D perhaps TRBD1 (6 bases). Between the trimmed V and J ends, which lost 5 bases and 6 bases, there was a span of 7 bases. The CDR3 runs to 12 residues. Germline CDR1 is SEHNR and CDR2 is FQNEAQ (reference sequence). For the CDR3, the DNA is TGTGCCAGCAGCCCAGGGGCCGGGGAGCTGTTTTTT. Translation: CASSPGAGELFF.

On this clone: The same CDR3 is also encoded by other DNA sequences in this sample. CDR3 DNA: TGTGCCATCAGTCCTACAGGGATCACTGAAGCTTTCTTT. Translated, it gives CAISPTGITEAFF. The chain uses TRBV10-3 and TRBJ1-1; tentative D call: TRBD1 (6 bases). V was pared by 5 bases and J by 4 bases, with 11 bases between. This CDR3 has 13 amino acids. The germline V gene encodes CDR1 ENHRY and CDR2 SYGVKD.

The chain recombines TRBV4-2 with TRBJ2-1; 12 bases map to TRBD2. Germline-derived CDR1 and CDR2 are LGHNA and YNFKEQ. The V gene end was trimmed by 4 bases and the J gene end by 7 bases; junction bases not matched to a gene: 11. The CDR3 runs 17 residues. The CDR3 region is CASSPLTSGSSDNEQFF. Written as DNA, the CDR3 is TGTGCCAGCAGCCCACTGACTAGCGGGAGTAGTGATAATGAGCAGTTCTTC.

The chain has TRBV6-2 or TRBV6-3 and TRBJ2-1; TRBD2 matches at 9 bases. Germline V CDR1 and CDR2: MNHEY, SVGEGT. V lost 3 bases, J lost 6 bases, and 6 bases stayed unmatched. This CDR3 is 15 amino acids long. This CDR3 is CASSYRRLAVNEQFF. The CDR3, as DNA: TGTGCCAGCAGTTATAGGCGACTAGCGGTCAATGAGCAGTTCTTC.

This sequence joins TRBV19 and TRBJ2-2; 8 nucleotides line up with TRBD2. Germline CDR1 is LNHDA and CDR2 is SQIVND (reference sequence). With V trimmed by 9 bases and J by 2 bases, 14 bases remained unmatched. The length of the CDR3 is 17 residues. CDR3 loop: CASSGTSAPKNTGELFF. CDR3 in DNA: TGTGCCAGCTCGGGGACTAGTGCGCCCAAAAACACCGGGGAGCTGTTTTTT.

The gene calls are TRBV30 and TRBJ1-1; no definite D call. The germline gives CDR1 GTSNPN, CDR2 SVGIG (reference sequence). Trimming stripped 3 bases from V and 1 base from J, with 9 bases between. This CDR3 contains 13 residues. CDR3 DNA sequence: TGTGCCTGGAGGAGGCAGTCGAACACTGAAGCTTTCTTT. Its translation is CAWRRQSNTEAFF.

DNA for the CDR3: TGTGCCAGCAGCTTGAGCGCGGGAAACACCATATATTTT. Its protein product is CASSLSAGNTIYF. The V and J genes are TRBV5-5 and TRBJ1-3; no reliable D call. The CDR3 has 13 amino acids. Germline loops: CDR1 SGHKS, CDR2 YYEKEE (reference sequence). V gave up 1 base and J gave up 4 bases, with 6 bases separating them.

The chain couples TRBV11-2 to TRBJ2-7; TRBD1 aligns across 10 bases. V shed 6 bases, J shed 4 bases, and the junction held 6 bases outside the gene matches. The CDR3 loop spans 14 amino acids. Germline V gene data show CDR1 as SGHAT and CDR2 as FQNNGV. The CDR3 loop reads CASRKRQGAYEQYF. The CDR3 region has the DNA TGTGCCAGCAGGAAGAGACAGGGGGCTTACGAGCAGTACTTC.

J is TRBJ2-3 and V is TRBV3-1 (or the pseudogene TRBV3-2), with D possibly being TRBD2 (6 bases). Germline V gene data show CDR1 as LGHDT and CDR2 as YNNKEL (reference sequence). Trimming cost V 1 base and J 1 base, with 12 bases left between them. This CDR3 comprises 16 residues. The CDR3, as DNA: TGTGCCAGCAGCCAAGTGGTTGCTAGCGGCACAGATACGCAGTATTTT. Translated, it gives CASSQVVASGTDTQYF.